One and the same sample provided the 23 T cell receptor beta chains below, sequenced in a study of monozygotic twins with inflammatory bowel disease (dated by TCRdb to 2018 to 2020). Preparation of the library involved 5' RACE. Sequenced using an Illumina HiSeq 2500. The reads underwent TCRdb reprocessing, giving one record for each CDR3 protein sequence and no DNA. The sample's table covers some 450,000 distinct CDR3 sequences. 2.4% of the sample is in the top ten clones. The sample consisted of blood. The receptors stem from a human donor with ulcerative colitis or Crohn's disease, or a healthy co-twin of an affected twin (not recorded which).

The chain couples TRBV14 to TRBJ2-1; the D call of TRBD1 rests on TCRdb alone, since no DNA is present to check it. Germline loops: CDR1 SGHDN, CDR2 FVKESK. This CDR3 is built from 14 residues. The CDR3 loop reads CASSQVGGAGEQFF. The variable domain in full, completed from reference TRBV14 and TRBJ2-1, reads EAGVTQFPSHSVIEKGQTVTLRCDPISGHDNLYWYRRVMGKEIKFLLHFVKESKQDESGMPNNRFLAERTGGTYSTLKVQPAELEDSGVYFCASSQVGGAGEQFFGPGTRLTVL.

V is TRBV7-9 and J is TRBJ1-6. This CDR3 has 15 residues. Germline CDR1 SEHNR, CDR2 FQNEAQ (reference sequence). Here the CDR3 reads CASSSPGLTDSPLHF.

The V call is TRBV12-3 or TRBV12-4, the J call TRBJ2-7; TCRdb returns TRBD1, unconfirmable since there is no DNA. The CDR3 length is 13 residues. The CDR3 reads CASSFAQGYEQYF.

The gene calls are TRBV24-1 and TRBJ2-1; the TCRdb D gene call, TRBD2, has no DNA to confirm it. CDR1 is KGHDR, CDR2 SFDVKD, per germline. The CDR3 length is 13 residues. CDR3 sequence: CATGLSQSDEQFF.

The chain links TRBV5-1 to TRBJ2-7. CDR3 length: 14 amino acids. CDR1 and CDR2 (germline): SGHRS, YFSETQ. CDR3 protein: CASSLQRGMNEQYF.

The chain couples TRBV3-1 to TRBJ1-1; TCRdb's D gene call, TRBD1, goes unchecked for lack of DNA. Germline V gene lookup returns CDR1 LGHDT and CDR2 YNNKEL (reference sequence). The CDR3 covers 14 residues. CDR3: CASSPTTGGRKAFF. Based on the CDR3 plus reference TRBV3-1 and TRBJ1-1, the full variable domain is DTAVSQTPKYLVTQMGNDKSIKCEQNLGHDTMYWYKQDSKKFLKIMFSYNNKELIINETVPNRFSPKSPDKAHLNLHINSLELGDSAVYFCASSPTTGGRKAFFGQGTRLTVV.

The V and J genes are TRBV2 and TRBJ2-1; the D call of TRBD1 rests on TCRdb alone, since no DNA is present to check it. CDR3 length equals 14 residues. Germline loops: CDR1 SNHLY, CDR2 FYNNEI. CDR3 residues: CASREGRDYNEQFF. Filled out from reference TRBV2 and TRBJ2-1, the complete variable domain reads EPEVTQTPSHQVTQMGQEVILRCVPISNHLYFYWYRQILGQKVEFLVSFYNNEISEKSEIFDDQFSVERPDGSNFTLKIRSTKLEDSAMYFCASREGRDYNEQFFGPGTRLTVL.

The chain has TRBV5-1 and TRBJ2-2; TCRdb reports TRBD1, a call that lacks DNA to check it against. The CDR3 loop spans 16 amino acids. Germline V gene lookup returns CDR1 SGHRS and CDR2 YFSETQ. The chain's CDR3 is CASSAWAGPDTGELFF.

This chain uses TRBV7-3 with TRBJ2-1; TCRdb indicates TRBD1, and absent DNA this call remains unverified. CDR1 and CDR2 from the germline V gene are SGHTA and FQGTGA. The CDR3 has 13 residues. CDR3 sequence reads: CASSHPGGSEQFF.

The genes are TRBV15 and TRBJ2-4; TCRdb picks TRBD1, but there is no DNA to check that call. Germline V gene sequence: CDR1 LNHNV, CDR2 YYDKDF (reference sequence). The CDR3 consists of 20 residues. The CDR3 loop is CATSRGLGQGEILAKNIQYF.

The V gene is TRBV7-9, the J gene TRBJ2-5; TCRdb's D gene call, TRBD1, goes unchecked for lack of DNA. Germline CDR1 and CDR2: SEHNR and FQNEAQ (reference sequence). There are 14 residues in the CDR3. The CDR3 loop reads CASSPTTGRETQYF.

The genes are TRBV7-9 and TRBJ1-5; TCRdb names TRBD1, which stays unverified in the absence of DNA. The CDR3 spans 16 residues. Germline V gene sequence: CDR1 SEHNR, CDR2 FQNEAQ (reference sequence). The CDR3 sequence: CASSVSGTGVLGAQHF.

V usage is TRBV20-1 and J usage is TRBJ2-7; the D call from TCRdb, TRBD1, cannot be confirmed without DNA. The CDR3 runs to 13 residues. Germline V gene data show CDR1 as DFQATT and CDR2 as SNEGSKA (reference sequence). The CDR3 spells CSARDLTASEQYF.

The V call is TRBV29-1, the J call TRBJ2-1. CDR3 size: 14 residues. CDR1 is SQVTM, CDR2 ANQGSEA, per germline. Here the CDR3 reads CSVVGSSSYNEQFF.

This sequence joins TRBV12-3 or TRBV12-4 and TRBJ2-3. The CDR3 is 15 residues long. This chain's CDR3 is CASSLRTISTDTQYF.

The chain uses TRBV5-1 and TRBJ1-1; TCRdb's assignment of TRBD1 cannot be checked, as there is no DNA. Germline loops: CDR1 SGHRS, CDR2 YFSETQ. The CDR3 totals 16 residues. The CDR3 loop is CASSLGGAVTNTEAFF.

The rearrangement joins TRBV7-8 to TRBJ2-3; TCRdb lists TRBD2, though no DNA is available to test this call. Germline-derived CDR1 and CDR2 are SGHVS and FQNEAQ. CDR3 length: 16 residues. The CDR3 loop reads CASSLGSSGVSDTQYF.

This rearrangement joins TRBV6-1 to TRBJ2-7; TCRdb reports TRBD2, a call that lacks DNA to check it against. CDR1 MNHNS and CDR2 SASEGT come from the germline V gene. The CDR3 is 12 amino acids. CDR3 sequence reads: CASSHEGYEQYF.

The V and J genes are TRBV10-3 and TRBJ2-6; there is no DNA to check the TCRdb D call of TRBD1. The CDR3 extends over 15 amino acids. In germline, CDR1 is ENHRY, CDR2 SYGVKD. This CDR3 reads CATGQGVSGANVLTF.

The chain uses TRBV30 and TRBJ2-7; TCRdb's D call, TRBD2, is unchecked because there is no DNA. The CDR3 has 13 amino acids. The germline V gene encodes CDR1 GTSNPN and CDR2 SVGIG (reference sequence). CDR3 residues: CAWSKMRDSEQYF.

The genes are TRBV20-1 and TRBJ1-5; checking the TCRdb D call of TRBD1 is not possible without DNA. The CDR3 runs 13 residues. The germline V gene has CDR1 DFQATT and CDR2 SNEGSKA (reference sequence). The chain's CDR3 is CSARGQGAGPQHF.

The V and J genes are TRBV9 and TRBJ2-5; as DNA is missing, the TRBD2 call by TCRdb cannot be tested. Germline CDR1 is SGDLS and CDR2 is YYNGEE. The CDR3 covers 16 residues. This CDR3 is CASSVAAAGTSETQYF. The entire variable domain, with the rest obtained from reference TRBV9 and TRBJ2-5, is as follows: DSGVTQTPKHLITATGQRVTLRCSPRSGDLSVYWYQQSLDQGLQFLIQYYNGEERAKGNILERFSAQQFPDLHSELNLSSLELGDSALYFCASSVAAAGTSETQYFGPGTRLLVL.

The chain couples TRBV14 to TRBJ2-5; the D call from TCRdb, TRBD1, cannot be confirmed without DNA. There are 15 residues in the CDR3. In germline, CDR1 is SGHDN, CDR2 FVKESK. CDR3 region: CASSPARQSQETQYF.